The T cell receptor (beta chain) under discussion was sequenced for a study of blood T cell repertoires in COVID-19 (TCRdb year 2020). About the full investigation: The collaborator samples originated in the United States, Italy and Spain and spanned the acute and convalescent phases of COVID-19. The prospective study material was composed of cDNA or gDNA derived from T cells, B-cell-depleted T cells, or PBMCs. Deeply sampled blood TCRbeta repertoires from subjects exposed to, actively infected with, or recovered from COVID-19 were included in the dataset. The repertoires were made available in a free public database intended to serve as a resource for research on the immune response to SARS-CoV-2. The samples were drawn from the first 160 participants of the ongoing ImmuneRACE study and from 1,254 subjects provided by 6 global collaborators. A de-identified subject ID, COVID-19 status, age in years and sex were almost always included in the sample metadata. Where HLA class I and class II types were available, the types were taken from metadata supplied by the sample provider, not from assay-based typing. Findings and caveats that apply to the study as a whole: The amount of clinical and demographic metadata varied by source and participant and was provided uncurated.

V was cut back by 7 bases and J by 6 bases, leaving a gap of 15 bases between them. CDR1 and CDR2 were assigned from the germline V gene as MNHEY and SVGAGI. The CDR3 numbers 14 residues from cysteine through phenylalanine. The only DNA kept is the CDR3, 42 bases in frame from the first base. The immunoSEQ Assay, a bias-controlled multiplex PCR, was used to amplify TCRbeta CDR3 regions from genomic DNA. In the paper's pipeline: Within the assay, amplification of reference gene primers was used to estimate how many nucleated cells each sample contained. To quantify the absolute abundance of each unique TCRbeta CDR3 rearrangement, sequence reads were collapsed and filtered. For each sample, productive Simpson clonality was calculated as the square root of Simpson's diversity index over productive rearrangements. The table comes from immuneACCESS by way of TCRdb, which keeps in-frame sequences with V and J called. Part of the clones is missing from these tables; in studies checked, under half for an unresolved V gene and the rest for unknown reasons. Clone size and the V and J calls come from that table; the DNA yielded D and trimming. The sample contains about 180,000 clones, 75% to 90% of them found a single time. The ten largest clones add up to 5% to 8% of the sample.

Enrolling through a virtual design, the prospective study's participants ranged in age from roughly 18 to 89 years and lived across about two dozen United States geographic areas. To assign participants to cohorts, the prospective study relied on clinical history that participants themselves reported in a screening survey and a study questionnaire. Recovered participants in ImmuneRACE Cohort 3 were defined as having two consecutive negative NP/OP PCR tests, clearance from a healthcare professional, or resolution of symptoms. In the prospective study, mobile phlebotomists collected whole blood, serum and a nasopharyngeal or oropharyngeal swab from each participant. Participants in the prospective study had the option to provide additional blood draws and questionnaires over a roughly 2-month period. Blood samples from the prospective study were shipped frozen or at room temperature prior to DNA extraction.

About this clone: Its recognized antigen is unknown. Base qualities are missing; no much larger clone stands one base away.

This clonotype was sampled from a man aged 35 to 55 who had recovered from COVID-19. The sample comprised PBMCs or T cells enriched from blood (not recorded which). The sequence joins TRBV6-5 to TRBJ1-4; TRBD1 is a weak D gene call, 5 bases matching. The CDR3 protein: CASTALGGDEKLFF. The bases are TGTGCCAGCACCGCTCTCGGGGGTGATGAAAAACTGTTTTTT.